Below are 12 T cell receptor beta chains sequenced from a single sample in a study of CD8 T cells in ankylosing spondylitis. TCRdb itself ran the 5' RACE reads through MiXCR, one entry per CDR3 protein. The repertoire has some 140,000 distinct CDR3 sequences, roughly 8% of them found once; the top ten carry 7.3%. Source material: synovial fluid, either unsorted or a sorted T cell fraction (not recorded which). These receptors all come from a male donor with ankylosing spondylitis.

This clonotype was detected many times. J is TRBJ2-4 and V is TRBV3-1; D is unresolved. The CDR3 extends over 11 amino acids. The germline V gene encodes CDR1 LGHDT and CDR2 YNNKEL (reference sequence). Trimming removed 5 bases from V and 6 bases from J, with 5 bases in between. CDR3 residues: CASSDLNIQYF. DNA for the CDR3: TGTGCCAGCAGCGACTTAAACATTCAGTACTTC.

The table lists this clonotype with many counts. This chain's CDR3 is CAIRVGSRFEQYF. DNA of the CDR3: TGTGCCATCAGGGTCGGCAGCCGGTTCGAGCAGTACTTC. The rearrangement links TRBV10-3 to TRBJ2-7; D gene ambiguous. The CDR3 consists of 13 residues. CDR1 and CDR2 from the germline V gene are ENHRY and SYGVKD. The ends were cut back, 6 bases at V and 6 bases at J, with 15 bases in the middle.

This chain uses TRBV4-2 with TRBJ2-1; D is uncertain. Germline-derived CDR1 and CDR2 are LGHNA and YNFKEQ. Trimming took off 2 bases at V and 10 bases at J, with 15 bases between the two ends. CDR3 length: 14 residues. CDR3 DNA sequence: TGTGCCAGCAGCCAACCCCAGACTGCTCGCGAGCAGTTCTTC. The encoded protein is CASSQPQTAREQFF.

This clonotype was seen many times. J is TRBJ2-7 and V is TRBV20-1; TRBD1 aligns across 12 bases. There are 15 residues in the CDR3. The germline gives CDR1 DFQATT, CDR2 SNEGSKA (reference sequence). J was trimmed by 4 bases and V by 5 bases; bases with no gene match: 9. The CDR3 protein is CSAVARDRGLYEQYF. The CDR3 DNA reads TGCAGTGCTGTAGCCCGGGACAGGGGGCTTTACGAGCAGTACTTC.

CDR3 sequence (DNA): TGTGCCACCAGTGATCCAGCGGGACTAGCGGGAGGCCTCTCCTACAATGAGCAGTTCTTC. It specifies CATSDPAGLAGGLSYNEQFF. The rearrangement uses TRBV24-1 and TRBJ2-1; 15 bases line up with TRBD2. The germline V gene has CDR1 KGHDR and CDR2 SFDVKD. CDR3 length equals 20 residues. With V trimmed by 3 bases and J by 0 bases, 8 bases remained unmatched.

This clonotype was recorded at least ten times. V is TRBV5-1 and J is TRBJ2-1; 8 bases fit TRBD1. This CDR3 has 14 residues. Trimming removed 1 base from V and 6 bases from J; junction bases left unmatched: 3. The germline V gene encodes CDR1 SGHRS and CDR2 YFSETQ. In DNA, the CDR3 is TGCGCCAGCAGCTTGTGGGGGACAGGCAATGAGCAGTTCTTC. It is translated as CASSLWGTGNEQFF.

This clonotype occurred many times. The CDR3 coding sequence is TGTGCCAGCAGCCGCGACAGGGATAACACCGGGGAGCTGTTTTTT. As protein: CASSRDRDNTGELFF. The chain is built from TRBV7-3 and TRBJ2-2; TRBD1 aligns across 7 bases. Germline CDR1 SGHTA, CDR2 FQGTGA. The CDR3 is 15 residues long. V lost 5 bases, J lost 2 bases, and 5 bases stayed unmatched.

V usage is TRBV20-1 and J usage is TRBJ2-5; 8 positions match TRBD2. The J segment lost 4 bases and the V segment lost 3 bases, leaving 7 bases of the junction unmatched. Germline V gives CDR1 DFQATT, CDR2 SNEGSKA (reference sequence). The CDR3 sequence is 14 residues long. CDR3 protein: CSASRLAGRETQYF. The CDR3 coding sequence is TGCAGTGCTAGTAGGCTAGCGGGTCGAGAGACCCAGTACTTC.

This clonotype has just a few counts. V and J are TRBV27 and TRBJ2-6; no clear D. V was clipped by 3 bases and J by 2 bases, with 8 bases between them. From germline, CDR1 is MNHEY and CDR2 SMNVEV (reference sequence). The CDR3 contains 15 residues. Here the CDR3 DNA reads TGTGCCAGCAGTTTTAGTGTCGCTGGGGCCAACGTCCTGACTTTC. As protein: CASSFSVAGANVLTF.

This clonotype was observed at least ten times. This CDR3 reads CASSSGVLTDTEAFF. CDR3 nucleotide sequence: TGCGCCAGCAGCTCAGGAGTTTTAACGGACACTGAAGCTTTCTTT. The gene calls are TRBV5-1 and TRBJ1-1; D remains ambiguous. Germline V lookup: CDR1 SGHRS, CDR2 YFSETQ. Trimming shortened V by 3 bases and J by 3 bases, and 15 bases separated the two germline ends. The CDR3 consists of 15 residues.

This clonotype was recorded at least ten times. The chain combines TRBV20-1 with TRBJ1-5, with 9 bases that match TRBD1. CDR3 size: 18 residues. Germline CDR1 is DFQATT and CDR2 is SNEGSKA (reference sequence). V dropped 0 bases and J dropped 1; count of bases not matched to a gene: 10. In nucleotides, the CDR3 is TGCAGTGCTAGAGACCAGGGAAACAGGGGGCACAGCAATCAGCCCCAGCATTTT. Translating it yields CSARDQGNRGHSNQPQHF.

V usage is TRBV7-2 and J usage is TRBJ1-5; tentative D call: TRBD1 (5 bases). Trimming left V 7 bases short and J 0 bases short, with 13 bases between. CDR1 is SGHTA and CDR2 is FQGNSA in the germline V gene. This CDR3 is built from 15 residues. CDR3 loop: CASKRRGVSNQPQHF. The CDR3 DNA reads TGTGCCAGCAAAAGACGAGGGGTTAGCAATCAGCCCCAGCATTTT.